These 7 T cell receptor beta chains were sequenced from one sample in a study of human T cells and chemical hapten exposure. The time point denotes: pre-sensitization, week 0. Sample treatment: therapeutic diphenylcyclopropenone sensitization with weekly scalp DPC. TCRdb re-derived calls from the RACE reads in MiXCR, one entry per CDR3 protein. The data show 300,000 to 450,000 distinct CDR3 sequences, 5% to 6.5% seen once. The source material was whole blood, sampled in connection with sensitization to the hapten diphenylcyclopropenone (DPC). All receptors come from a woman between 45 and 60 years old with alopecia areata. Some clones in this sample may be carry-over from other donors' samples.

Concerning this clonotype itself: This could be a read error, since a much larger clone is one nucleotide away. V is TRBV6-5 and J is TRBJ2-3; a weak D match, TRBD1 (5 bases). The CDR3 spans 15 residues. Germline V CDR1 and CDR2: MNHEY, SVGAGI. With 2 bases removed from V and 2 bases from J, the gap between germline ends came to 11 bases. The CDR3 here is CASSYQGDLTDTQYF. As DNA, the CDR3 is TGTGCCAGCAGTTACCAGGGCGATCTCACAGATACGCAGTATTTT.

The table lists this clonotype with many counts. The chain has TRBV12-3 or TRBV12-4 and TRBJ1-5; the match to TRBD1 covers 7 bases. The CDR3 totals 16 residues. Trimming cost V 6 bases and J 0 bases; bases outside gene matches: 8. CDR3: CASRQTGSSSNQPQHF. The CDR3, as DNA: TGTGCCAGCAGACAGACAGGGTCAAGTAGCAATCAGCCCCAGCATTTT.

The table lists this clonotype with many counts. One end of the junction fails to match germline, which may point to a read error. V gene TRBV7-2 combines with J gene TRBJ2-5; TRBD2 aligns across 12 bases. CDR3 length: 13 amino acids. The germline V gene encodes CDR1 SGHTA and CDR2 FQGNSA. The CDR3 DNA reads TGTGCCAGCAGCCTTACTAGCGGGGGGCCCCAATACTTC. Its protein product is CASSLTSGGPQYF. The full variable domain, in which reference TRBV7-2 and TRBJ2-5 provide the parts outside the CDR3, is GAGVSQSPSNKVTEKGKDVELRCDPISGHTALYWYRQSLGQGLEFLIYFQGNSAPDKSGLPSDRFSAERTGGSVSTLTIQRTQQEDSAVYLCASSLTSGGPQYFGPGTRLLVL.

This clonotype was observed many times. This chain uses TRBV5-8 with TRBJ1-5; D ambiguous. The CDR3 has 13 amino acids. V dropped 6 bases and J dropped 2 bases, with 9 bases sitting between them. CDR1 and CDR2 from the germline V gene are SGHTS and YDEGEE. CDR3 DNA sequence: TGTGCCAGCACACCGAGGGGCAATCAGCCCCAGCATTTT. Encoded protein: CASTPRGNQPQHF.

In DNA, the CDR3 is TGCAGCGTGCTTTGGACAGGCGCTTTCTATGGCTACACCTTC. Protein product: CSVLWTGAFYGYTF. The chain employs TRBV29-1 and TRBJ1-2, with 7 bases identical to TRBD1. Germline loops: CDR1 SQVTM, CDR2 ANQGSEA. The CDR3 consists of 14 residues. V lost 6 bases, J lost 4 bases, and 11 bases stayed unmatched.

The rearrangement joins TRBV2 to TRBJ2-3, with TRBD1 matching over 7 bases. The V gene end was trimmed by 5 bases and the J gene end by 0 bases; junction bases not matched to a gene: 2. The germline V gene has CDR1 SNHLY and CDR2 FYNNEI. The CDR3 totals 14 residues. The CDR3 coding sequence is TGTGCCAGCAGTAACAGGGGTAGCACAGATACGCAGTATTTT. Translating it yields CASSNRGSTDTQYF. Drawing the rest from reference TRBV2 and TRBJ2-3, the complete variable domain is EPEVTQTPSHQVTQMGQEVILRCVPISNHLYFYWYRQILGQKVEFLVSFYNNEISEKSEIFDDQFSVERPDGSNFTLKIRSTKLEDSAMYFCASSNRGSTDTQYFGPGTRLTVL.

The CDR3 region has the DNA TGCAGCGGTGGGAAGGGGCTCGGCACAGATACGCAGTATTTT. Translated: CSGGKGLGTDTQYF. V gene TRBV29-1 combines with J gene TRBJ2-3, with D maybe TRBD1 (5 bases). CDR3 size: 14 residues. From germline, CDR1 is SQVTM and CDR2 ANQGSEA. V gave up 7 bases and J gave up 1 base, with 15 bases separating them.